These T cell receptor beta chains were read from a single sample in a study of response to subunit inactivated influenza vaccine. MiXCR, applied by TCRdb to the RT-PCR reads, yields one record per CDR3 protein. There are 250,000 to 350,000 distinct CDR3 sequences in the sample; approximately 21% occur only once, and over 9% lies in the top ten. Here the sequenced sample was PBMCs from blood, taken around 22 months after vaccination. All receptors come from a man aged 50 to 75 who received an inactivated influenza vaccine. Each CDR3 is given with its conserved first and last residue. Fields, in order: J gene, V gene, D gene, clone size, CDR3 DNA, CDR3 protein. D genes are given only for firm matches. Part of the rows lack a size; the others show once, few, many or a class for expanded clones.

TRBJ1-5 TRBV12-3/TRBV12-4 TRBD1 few TGTGCCAGCAGACCGGGACAGGGAACGAGTCAGCCCCAGCATTTT CASRPGQGTSQPQHF
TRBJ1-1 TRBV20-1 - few TGCAGTGCTAGAGATAACACTAATGAAGCTTTCTTT CSARDNTNEAFF
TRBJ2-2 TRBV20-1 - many TGCAGTGCAGCGGGCCTCGGGGCCCACACCGGGGAGCTGTTTTTT CSAAGLGAHTGELFF
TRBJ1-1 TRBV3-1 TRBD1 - TGTGCCAGCAGCCTAACCACAGGGGGGAGTACTGAAGCTTTCTTT CASSLTTGGSTEAFF
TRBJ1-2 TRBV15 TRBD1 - TGTGCCACCAGCGTTCTGGGACAGTCTTATGGCTACACCTTC CATSVLGQSYGYTF
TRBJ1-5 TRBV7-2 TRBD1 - TGTGCCAGCAGCACACAGGGGACCAATCAGCCCCAGCATTTT CASSTQGTNQPQHF
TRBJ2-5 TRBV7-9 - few TGTGCCAGCAGCTTAGACCGAAGAGAAGAGACCCAGTACTTC CASSLDRREETQYF
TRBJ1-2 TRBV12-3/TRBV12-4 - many TGTGCCAGCAGTCCTACCCTCGGGGGTAACTATGGCTACACCTTC CASSPTLGGNYGYTF
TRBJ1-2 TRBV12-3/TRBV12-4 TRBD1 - TGTGCCAGCAGTCCGGGACAGGGGGGTGACGGCTACACCTTC CASSPGQGGDGYTF
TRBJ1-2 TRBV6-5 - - TGTGCCAGCAGTTACCCCGCTGGCTATGGCTACACCTTC CASSYPAGYGYTF
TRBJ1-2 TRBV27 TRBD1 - TGTGCCAGCAGTTTCAGGGGGCTTAGCTATGGCTACACCTTC CASSFRGLSYGYTF
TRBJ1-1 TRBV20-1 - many TGCAGTGCTACGGACCGCTTGGGCACTGAAGCTTTCTTT CSATDRLGTEAFF
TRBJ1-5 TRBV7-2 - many TGTGCCAGCAGCTTATCTACGGGTTCGGGCAATCAGCCCCAGCATTTT CASSLSTGSGNQPQHF
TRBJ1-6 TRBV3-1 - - TGTGCCAGCAGCCAAGGTCGATCGGGGCGCGGGAATTCACCCCTCCACTTT CASSQGRSGRGNSPLHF
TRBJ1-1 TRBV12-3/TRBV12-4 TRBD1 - TGTGCCAGCAGCAAGACAGGGGAGTGGACTGAAGCTTTCTTT CASSKTGEWTEAFF
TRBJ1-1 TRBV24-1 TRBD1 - TGTGCCACCAGTGATTTTAAGGGGGCAGCTTTCTTT CATSDFKGAAFF
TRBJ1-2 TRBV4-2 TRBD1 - TGTGCCAGCAGCCAAGATTCGACAGGGGCGGGTGGCTACACCTTC CASSQDSTGAGGYTF
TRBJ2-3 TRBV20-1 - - TGCAGTGCTAGAGGGTATACGCAGTATTTT CSARGYTQYF
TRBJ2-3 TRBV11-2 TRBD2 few TGTGCCAGCAGCTTAGGCCTGTGGACTAGCTTAGATACGCAGTATTTT CASSLGLWTSLDTQYF
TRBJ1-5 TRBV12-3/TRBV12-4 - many TGTGCCAGCAGCTCTACAGTTAATAGCAATCAGCCCCAGCATTTT CASSSTVNSNQPQHF
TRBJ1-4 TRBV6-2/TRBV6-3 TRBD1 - TGTGCCAGCAGTTACTCCTGGCGACAGGGGCTCCCGGCTAATGAAAAACTGTTTTTT CASSYSWRQGLPANEKLFF
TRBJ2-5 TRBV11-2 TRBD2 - TGTGCCAGCAGCTGGACTAGCGGGTACCAAGAGACCCAGTACTTC CASSWTSGYQETQYF
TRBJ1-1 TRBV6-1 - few TGTGCCAGTAACCAGGGGAACACTGAAGCTTTCTTT CASNQGNTEAFF
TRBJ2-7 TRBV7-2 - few TGTGCCAGCAGCTTCTGGGACAAAGCCTACGAGCAGTACTTC CASSFWDKAYEQYF
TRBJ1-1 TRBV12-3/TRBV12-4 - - TGTGCCAGCAGTTTGAATGGACCAGCGCTGGGCACTGAAGCTTTCTTT CASSLNGPALGTEAFF
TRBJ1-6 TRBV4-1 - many TGCGCCAGCAGCCAAGGCACAGCTGGACCCCTCCACTTT CASSQGTAGPLHF
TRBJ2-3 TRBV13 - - TGTGCCAGCAGCTTCAGGGCTAGGGATACGCAGTATTTT CASSFRARDTQYF
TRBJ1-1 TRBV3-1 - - TGTGCCAGCAGCCCACGACGGCGAACTGAAGCTTTCTTT CASSPRRRTEAFF
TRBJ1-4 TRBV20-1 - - TGCAGTGCTAGACACCCAGGGATGAATGAAAAACTGTTTTTT CSARHPGMNEKLFF
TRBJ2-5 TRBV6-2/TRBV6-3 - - TGTGCCAGCAGTCCCTCGAGGGAGACCCAGTACTTC CASSPSRETQYF
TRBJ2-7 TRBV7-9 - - TGTGCCAGCATAAAGGAGGGCGAGCAGTACTTC CASIKEGEQYF
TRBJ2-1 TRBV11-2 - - TGTGCCAGCAGCCTAAGCCGGACGAAGGAGTTCTTC CASSLSRTKEFF
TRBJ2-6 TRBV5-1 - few TGCGCCAGCAGCTTGGGGTCGAGCAGTTCCTCTGGGGCCAACGTCCTGACTTTC CASSLGSSSSSGANVLTF
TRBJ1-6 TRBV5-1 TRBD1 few TGCGCCAGCAGCTCCGGGACAGGGTCGTTGGATCGTGCGCCCCTCCACTTT CASSSGTGSLDRAPLHF
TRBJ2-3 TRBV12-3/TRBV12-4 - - TGTGCCAGCAGTTTTAGGAGGGTGGATACGCAGTATTTT CASSFRRVDTQYF
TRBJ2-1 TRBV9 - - TGTGCCAGCAGCCCCTCCGGGTCCTACAATGAGCAGTTCTTC CASSPSGSYNEQFF
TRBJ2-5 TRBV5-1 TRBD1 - TGCGCCAGCAGCCCCTCCGGGACAGGGGTCGAGACCCAGTACTTC CASSPSGTGVETQYF
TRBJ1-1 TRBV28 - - TGTGCCAGCAGTTTATGGCCCCCCATGGCTTTCTTT CASSLWPPMAFF